Sequencing of this TCR beta chain was carried out in a study of siplizumab effects on memory and regulatory T cells. Unstimulated TEMRA, naive, memory and effector memory subsets were sequenced in three donor pairs. Deletions cut 3 bases from V and 6 bases from J, with 9 bases between. This CDR3 region has 14 residues. Germline CDR1 is SNHLY and CDR2 is FYNNEI. TCRdb keeps only in-frame clones here, not all; method: immunoSEQ multiplex PCR. The sample consists of about 48,000 clones, more than 75% of them appearing once. Only a few counts were recorded for this clone. What it recognizes is unknown. General study results and limits: A significant reduction in alloreactive sequences traceable to unstimulated CD4+ memory cells was produced by siplizumab. Mapping to unstimulated subsets was achieved for only a minor fraction of alloreactive clones.

The chain uses TRBV2 and TRBJ1-6; no firm D call. The sequence was collected from a human donor in good health. The sequenced sample consisted of naive CD8+ T cells sorted from blood. The CDR3 DNA is TGTGCCAGCAGTGACGAGGCCCGTAATTCACCCCTCCACTTT. Translated, it gives CASSDEARNSPLHF.